The next 19 T cell receptor beta chains were all read from a single sample in a study of tumor-infiltrating lymphocytes in primary liver carcinoma. Making TCR beta cDNA involved around 520 ng total RNA and a constant-region primer. Library construction for TCR beta comprised three nested multiplex PCR rounds performed with slightly modified ARM-PCR. Two initial PCR rounds of around 9 cycles each paired TRBV1-TRBV30 forward primers with a C-beta reverse primer. MiXCR was run by TCRdb on the multiplex PCR reads, yielding one entry per CDR3 protein. Counted here are about 44,000 distinct CDR3 sequences, around 79% occurring once; the ten biggest clones make up roughly a quarter. Between roughly 17 and 31 mg of unsorted bulk tissue served as the source from which RNA and DNA were co-extracted. The specimen sequenced was liver tumor tissue from sampling region 3. Subset of the sample: tumor region T3, left-lateral pole. Receptors were obtained from a man aged 35 to 55 with primary liver carcinoma and hepatitis B virus infection.

Regarding this clonotype: This is likely a read error, given that the CDR3 carries no conserved phenylalanine or tryptophan at its end. This chain uses TRBV4-1 with TRBJ1-6, with 9 positions matching TRBD1. Per germline, CDR1 MGHRA and CDR2 YSYEKL. The CDR3 extends over 16 amino acids. This CDR3 reads CASNQLGQGYNSPLHL. The CDR3 region has the DNA TGCGCCAGCAACCAACTCGGACAGGGGTATAATTCACCCCTCCACTTG.

The chain has TRBV11-2 and TRBJ2-5; D might be TRBD1 (6 bases). The germline gives CDR1 SGHAT, CDR2 FQNNGV. CDR3 length: 17 residues. V was pared by 2 bases and J by 14 bases, with 30 bases between. The CDR3 here is CASSLYQQGLGLETQYF. CDR3 DNA sequence: TGTGCCAGCAGCTTATATCAACAGGGCCTGGGTCTAGAGACTCAATACTTC.

This clonotype turned up a few times. Given a much more abundant clone one base away, this may be a read error. The V gene is TRBV12-3 or TRBV12-4, the J gene TRBJ2-1, with D hard to call. The CDR3 has 12 amino acids. In DNA, the CDR3 is TGTACCAGCAGTCCACTTTCCAATGAGCAGTTCTTC. Translation: CTSSPLSNEQFF.

In this sample, this clonotype turned up many times. CDR3 DNA: TGTGCCTGCTCGGGACGGGAAAGTGATATTCAGTACTTC. Protein: CACSGRESDIQYF. The chain combines TRBV30 with TRBJ2-4, with D perhaps matching TRBD1 or TRBD2 (5 bases each). Trimming took off 6 bases at V and 10 bases at J, with 19 bases between the two ends. Germline CDR1 GTSNPN, CDR2 SVGIG (reference sequence). The CDR3 has 13 residues.

A note on this clonotype: Since no conserved phenylalanine or tryptophan closes the CDR3, a read error is the likely cause. The chain employs TRBV7-8 and TRBJ2-7, with D uncertain. V lost 5 bases, J lost 4 bases, and 18 bases lay in between. CDR1 is SGHVS and CDR2 is FQNEAQ in the germline V gene. The CDR3 is made up of 15 amino acids. The CDR3 spells CASSLTDGLSYEQYL. The DNA for the CDR3 is TGTGCCAGCAGCCTGACTGATGGGCTATCATACGAGCAGTACTTA.

The CDR3 is CAISRDRGGSPLHF. Written as DNA, the CDR3 is TGTGCCATCAGCCGCGACAGGGGGGGATCACCCCTCCACTTT. This sequence joins TRBV10-3 and TRBJ1-6; 9 bases are shared with TRBD1. J was trimmed by 10 bases and V by 6 bases; bases with no gene match: 7. Germline V gene data show CDR1 as ENHRY and CDR2 as SYGVKD. The CDR3 sequence is 14 residues long.

This sequence joins TRBV4-1 and TRBJ2-7; 7 bases match TRBD1. With V trimmed by 4 bases and J by 7 bases, 10 bases remained unmatched. The V gene's germline CDR1 is MGHRA and CDR2 YSYEKL. This CDR3 has 14 residues. The CDR3, as DNA: TGCGCCAGCAGCCTAGGGGACAGCTCCAATGAGCAGTACTTC. As protein: CASSLGDSSNEQYF.

Only one count was recorded for this clonotype. At one boundary the junction diverges from the germline segment, which might be a read error. This chain links TRBV6-5 with TRBJ2-7; TRBD2 aligns across 7 bases. Germline assignment: CDR1 MNHEY and CDR2 SVGAGI. This CDR3 region has 14 residues. The CDR3: CASRLEGLTYERYF. In DNA, the CDR3 is TGTGCCTCCAGGCTGGAGGGACTAACCTACGAGCGGTACTTC.

Comment on this clonotype: At one boundary the junction diverges from the germline segment, which might be a read error. V is TRBV7-9 and J is TRBJ2-5; 10 bases are shared with TRBD1. The CDR3 loop spans 16 amino acids. Germline V gene data show CDR1 as SEHNR and CDR2 as FQNEAQ (reference sequence). This chain's CDR3 is CASSSRDRGVQGTQYF. The CDR3 bases are TGCGCCAGCAGCTCGAGGGACAGGGGTGTTCAAGGGACGCAGTACTTC. Drawing the rest from reference TRBV7-9 and TRBJ2-5, the complete variable domain is DTGVSQNPRHKITKRGQNVTFRCDPISEHNRLYWYRQTLGQGPEFLTYFQNEAQLEKSRLLSDRFSAERPKGSFSTLEIQRTEQGDSAMYLCASSSRDRGVQGTQYFGPGTRLLVL.

The sample holds a few counts of this clonotype. The germline gene is not matched at one end of the junction; a read error may be the cause. The chain carries TRBV10-3 and TRBJ1-5; no clear D. The germline gives CDR1 ENHRY, CDR2 SYGVKD. This CDR3 is 14 amino acids long. The CDR3 protein is CAISESSNNQPQRF. The CDR3, as DNA: TGTGCCATCAGTGAGTCGTCGAACAATCAACCCCAGCGTTTT.

V gene TRBV5-1 combines with J gene TRBJ1-2; D not certain. The V and J ends lost 8 bases and 2 bases respectively, with 25 bases between them. The CDR3 is made up of 17 amino acids. Germline V lookup: CDR1 SGHRS, CDR2 YFSETQ. CDR3 bases: TGCGCCAGAAGCCCAGGATGGCGGACGGATCCAAACTATGGCTACACCTTC. It translates to CARSPGWRTDPNYGYTF.

About this clonotype itself: This CDR3 is missing its conserved last phenylalanine or tryptophan, likely due to a read error. J is TRBJ2-3 and V is TRBV29-1, with D hard to call. From germline, CDR1 is SQVTM and CDR2 ANQGSEA. The CDR3 is 15 residues long. The CDR3 DNA is TGCAGCGCTGGATCTGTCCCTTTAAGCATAGATACGCAGTATCTT. This sequence encodes CSAGSVPLSIDTQYL.

This chain links TRBV7-2 with TRBJ2-7; 7 bases agree with TRBD2. Losses at the gene ends were 9 bases for V and 3 bases for J; bases not matched to a gene: 14. This CDR3 region has 15 residues. Germline CDR1 is SGHTA and CDR2 is FQGNSA. The CDR3 sequence is CASSPRGGRFYEQYF. CDR3 nucleotide sequence: TGTGCCAGTAGCCCCCGGGGCGGGAGATTCTACGAGCAGTACTTC.

On this clonotype itself: The junction departs from the called germline gene at one end, perhaps through a read error. The chain joins TRBV30 to TRBJ2-2, with D possibly being TRBD1 (5 bases). CDR3 length equals 14 residues. Germline V gene sequence: CDR1 GTSNPN, CDR2 SVGIG (reference sequence). The CDR3, as DNA: TGTGTCTGGGCTGGACAAACACTCACCGGTGAGCTGTTTTTT. This gives the protein CVWAGQTLTGELFF.

This clonotype has only a few counts. A read error may account for a junction end that differs from germline. V and J are TRBV12-3 or TRBV12-4 and TRBJ2-1; D is ambiguous. This CDR3 spans 12 amino acids. DNA of the CDR3: TGTACCAGCAATCCTTTGTTCAATGAGCAGTTCTTC. It is translated as CTSNPLFNEQFF.

Notes on this clonotype: The junction and the germline gene differ at one end; a read error may be behind it. The chain's CDR3 is CANRPSGSPLGEHFF. CDR3 sequence (DNA): TGTGCCAACAGGCCTAGCGGTTCCCCTCTCGGGGAGCATTTCTTC. The V call is TRBV7-8, the J call TRBJ2-1; TRBD2 matches 7 bases. Germline-derived CDR1 and CDR2 are SGHVS and FQNEAQ. There are 15 residues in the CDR3.

In this sample, this clonotype turned up once. The CDR3 coding sequence is TGTGCCAGTAGCCCCTTCGGACTAGGGGGGGGCAATGAGCAGTTCTTC. This gives the protein CASSPFGLGGGNEQFF. The chain links TRBV12-3 or TRBV12-4 to TRBJ2-1; D is perhaps TRBD2 (7 bases). V was shortened by 9 bases and J by 6 bases, with 24 bases between the two germline ends. CDR3 length: 16 residues.

Comments on this clonotype: One junction end does not reproduce the germline sequence, and a read error may be involved. The chain has TRBV4-2 and TRBJ2-7; TRBD2 agrees at 10 bases. Germline values: CDR1 LGHNA, CDR2 YNFKEQ. This CDR3 comprises 15 residues. CDR3 amino acids: CVSSRTAGGTYEQYF. The CDR3 coding sequence is TGTGTCAGCAGCCGAACAGCGGGAGGGACCTACGAGCAGTACTTC.

In regard to this clonotype: The CDR3 does not end in the conserved phenylalanine or tryptophan, so this is likely a read error. V usage is TRBV6-5 and J usage is TRBJ2-2; D not resolved. CDR3 length equals 17 residues. Trimming stripped 4 bases from V and 1 base from J, with 16 bases between. Germline CDR1 and CDR2: MNHEY and SVGAGI. CDR3 sequence: CASSFRPPGVNTGELFS. The CDR3, as DNA: TGTGCCAGCAGTTTTCGCCCACCTGGAGTGAACACCGGGGAGCTGTTTTCT.